The clone carrying this T cell receptor beta chain occurred a few times. Its antigen is still unknown. Study results and caveats: Tumor memory CD4+ T cell TCR gene usage was found to cluster with blood and lymph node memory CD4+ cells and with lymph node naive CD4+ cells.

Trimming shortened V by 2 bases and J by 1 base, and 5 bases separated the two germline ends. Germline CDR1 is MNHEY and CDR2 is SVGEGT. There are 13 residues in the CDR3. CD4+CD45RO+CD25- cells were isolated as memory CD4+ T cells. TCRdb reanalysed the 5' RACE reads using MiXCR and keeps one entry per CDR3 protein. The sample has over 55,000 distinct CDR3 sequences, about 28% seen once; the top ten hold 2.5% to 3.5%. The TCR was taken from a female donor with breast cancer. The source material was tumor-infiltrating memory CD4+ T cells sorted from the breast tumor. Documented subset: memory CD4+ T cells, CD4+CD45RO+CD25-. The chain links TRBV6-2 or TRBV6-3 to TRBJ2-5; D not resolved. DNA for the CDR3: TGTGCCAGCAGTTACCTAACCCAAGAGACCCAGTACTTC. This translates into CASSYLTQETQYF.